Each of the 3 T cell receptor beta chains below was sequenced from the same sample in a study of OX40 agonist ivuxolimab in advanced cancers. The library was made by the immunoSEQ multiplex PCR assay. Imported from immuneACCESS, the table was reduced by TCRdb to in-frame sequences with V and J called. These copies leave out some clones; in studies compared against another copy, an unresolved V gene accounts for under half, and the cause of the remainder is not known. This sample lists about 84,000 clones; 80% to 90% were detected once. The biggest ten clones account for about 0.2% of the sample. Sequences were derived from CD4+ or CD8+ T cells sorted from blood, sampled in a trial of the OX40 agonist ivuxolimab. Every receptor here comes from an adult with an advanced solid tumor such as melanoma, head and neck, liver or kidney cancer.

This chain connects TRBV19 to TRBJ1-3; D gene uncertain. Per germline, CDR1 LNHDA and CDR2 SQIVND (reference sequence). The CDR3 spans 14 residues. V was shortened by 8 bases and J by 3 bases, with 14 bases between the two germline ends. CDR3: CASGPPRDGNTIYF. The CDR3 region has the DNA TGTGCCAGTGGCCCCCCTCGAGATGGAAACACCATATATTTT.

The chain is built from TRBV9 and TRBJ2-5; 7 bases are a match to TRBD1. Germline V CDR1 and CDR2: SGDLS, YYNGEE. The CDR3 consists of 16 residues. V was pared by 0 bases and J by 1 base, with 6 bases of the junction left unmatched. The CDR3 DNA reads TGTGCCAGCAGCGTAGCTTTCGGACAGGCCCAAGAGACCCAGTACTTC. Its protein is CASSVAFGQAQETQYF. The variable domain in full, completed from reference TRBV9 and TRBJ2-5, reads DSGVTQTPKHLITATGQRVTLRCSPRSGDLSVYWYQQSLDQGLQFLIQYYNGEERAKGNILERFSAQQFPDLHSELNLSSLELGDSALYFCASSVAFGQAQETQYFGPGTRLLVL.

The chain couples TRBV7-2 to TRBJ2-7; no reliable D call. The CDR3 length is 11 residues. In germline, CDR1 is SGHTA, CDR2 FQGNSA. With 3 bases removed from V and 2 bases from J, the gap between germline ends came to 2 bases. The CDR3 DNA reads TGTGCCAGCAGCTTGACCTACGAGCAGTACTTC. This translates into CASSLTYEQYF.